These 19 T cell receptor beta chains were sequenced from one sample in a study of T cells in localized non-small cell lung cancer. The method was immunoSEQ multiplex PCR; TCRdb's version includes in-frame clones alone and lacks a portion of them. The data show around 26,000 clones, 81% seen once. This sample comprised peripheral blood, obtained before any cancer treatment. The receptor set was obtained from a man aged 35-69 years with stage III squamous cell lung carcinoma.

V is TRBV7-3 and J is TRBJ2-5, with 8 positions matching TRBD2. V trimming: 5 bases; J trimming: 1 base; junction bases outside the gene matches: 6. The CDR3 length is 15 residues. Germline V CDR1 and CDR2: SGHTA, FQGTGA. CDR3 bases: TGTGCCAGCAGCCCGTGGGGACTAGGCCAAGAGACCCAGTACTTC. This sequence encodes CASSPWGLGQETQYF.

The V call is TRBV6-5, the J call TRBJ1-1; tentatively, D is TRBD1 (6 bases). Trimming shortened V by 5 bases and J by 1 base, and 11 bases separated the two germline ends. The CDR3 is made up of 14 amino acids. The germline CDR1 and CDR2 sequences are MNHEY and SVGAGI. CDR3 nucleotide sequence: TGTGCCAGCAGTCGAAAAGGGGGGAACACTGAAGCTTTCTTT. Translated: CASSRKGGNTEAFF.

This chain uses TRBV5-8 with TRBJ1-5; D is unresolved. CDR3 length: 13 residues. Germline-derived CDR1 and CDR2 are SGHTS and YDEGEE. Trimming took off 0 bases at V and 4 bases at J, with 5 bases between the two ends. The CDR3 is CASSLGFNQPQHF. In DNA, the CDR3 is TGTGCCAGCAGCTTGGGCTTTAATCAGCCCCAGCATTTT.

This chain joins TRBV10-1 and TRBJ2-3, with D perhaps matching TRBD1 (6 bases). Trimming took off 5 bases at V and 1 base at J, with 7 bases between the two ends. The CDR3 runs to 13 residues. Germline V gene data show CDR1 as WNHNN and CDR2 as SYGVQD (reference sequence). CDR3 region: CASSNRGTDTQYF. DNA for the CDR3: TGCGCCAGCAGTAACAGGGGCACAGATACGCAGTATTTT.

The chain is built from TRBV12-2 and TRBJ2-1; the table's D call, TRBD2, has no DNA check behind it. TRBV12-2 is a pseudogene segment. This CDR3 contains 14 residues. Here the CDR3 reads CASRPESPRNEQFF. The CDR3 bases are TGTGCAAGTCGCCCCGAATCTCCACGGAATGAGCAGTTCTTC.

The chain combines TRBV29-1 with TRBJ2-2; D may be TRBD2 (5 bases). The V end lost 4 bases, the J end lost 5 bases, and 11 bases lay between the germline ends. This CDR3 region has 13 residues. Germline V gives CDR1 SQVTM, CDR2 ANQGSEA. The CDR3 bases are TGCAGCGTTGGCGAGGGCGGGACCGGGGAGCTGTTTTTT. This encodes CSVGEGGTGELFF.

This clone was observed a single time. CDR3 protein: CAWSTSGARQPQHF. CDR3 DNA sequence: TGTGCCTGGAGTACCTCAGGGGCTCGACAGCCCCAGCATTTT. V and J are TRBV30 and TRBJ1-5; D may be TRBD1 (6 bases). Germline V gives CDR1 GTSNPN, CDR2 SVGIG (reference sequence). This CDR3 contains 14 residues. V was trimmed by 2 bases and J by 7 bases, leaving 15 bases between them.

This chain links TRBV7-8 with TRBJ2-2, with D perhaps matching TRBD1 (6 bases). CDR1 and CDR2 from the germline V gene are SGHVS and FQNEAQ. Trimming removed 1 base at V and 6 bases at J, with 12 bases between. The CDR3 is 15 amino acids. The CDR3 protein is CASSLGGPGPGELFF. The CDR3 DNA reads TGTGCCAGCAGCTTAGGGGGGCCGGGGCCCGGGGAGCTGTTTTTT.

J is TRBJ1-5 and V is TRBV7-9; D is unresolved. The germline V gene has CDR1 SEHNR and CDR2 FQNEAQ (reference sequence). The CDR3 sequence is 14 residues long. Trimming removed 5 bases from V and 4 bases from J, with 12 bases in between. CDR3 in amino acids: CASSTTPGNQPQHF. The DNA for the CDR3 is TGTGCCAGCAGCACGACCCCCGGAAATCAGCCCCAGCATTTT.

The V gene is TRBV28, the J gene TRBJ2-2; no definite D call. Looked up from germline, CDR1 is MDHEN and CDR2 is SYDVKM. The CDR3 is made up of 17 amino acids. Trimming left V 8 bases short and J 0 bases short, with 19 bases between. The DNA of the CDR3 is TGTGCCAGCCGTGAATTGTCCGACAAGTCGAACACCGGGGAGCTGTTTTTT. Its translation: CASRELSDKSNTGELFF.

This clone appeared once. The chain links TRBV4-2 to TRBJ2-3; TRBD2 aligns across 14 bases. Germline CDR1 LGHNA, CDR2 YNFKEQ. The CDR3 loop spans 20 amino acids. V shed 0 bases, J shed 0 bases, and the junction held 8 bases outside the gene matches. The CDR3 DNA reads TGTGCCAGCAGCCAAGAAGTGGGACTAGCGGGGGACGCTAGCACAGATACGCAGTATTTT. Its translation is CASSQEVGLAGDASTDTQYF.

This clone was seen a handful of times. J is TRBJ2-6 and V is TRBV30; D tentatively fits TRBD1 or TRBD2 (5 bases each). Per germline, CDR1 GTSNPN and CDR2 SVGIG (reference sequence). Between the trimmed V and J ends, which lost 5 bases and 0 bases, there was a span of 17 bases. The CDR3 extends over 17 amino acids. The CDR3 coding sequence is TGTGCCTGGTGGAGGAGCAGGGCGGCCTCTGGGGCCAACGTCCTGACTTTC. Residues: CAWWRSRAASGANVLTF.

This clone was seen just once. The rearrangement uses TRBV5-1 and TRBJ1-1; D remains unclear. Trimming took 7 bases from V and 2 from J, leaving 9 bases between them. Germline V lookup: CDR1 SGHRS, CDR2 YFSETQ. The CDR3 contains 12 residues. Here the CDR3 reads CASSYRNTEAFF. The CDR3 region has the DNA TGCGCCAGCTCCTACCGCAACACTGAAGCTTTCTTT.

This clone was detected only once. Compared with germline, one end of the junction differs, possibly owing to a read error. The chain joins TRBV11-3 to TRBJ1-1; 7 nucleotides agree with TRBD1. The CDR3 loop spans 14 amino acids. Germline CDR1 and CDR2: SGHNT and YENEEA. The CDR3 sequence is CASSSDRENAEAFF. The DNA of the CDR3 is TGTGCCAGCAGTTCCGACAGGGAGAACGCTGAAGCTTTCTTT.

The genes are TRBV5-4 and TRBJ2-5, with D perhaps being TRBD1 or TRBD2 (5 bases each). CDR1 and CDR2 from the germline V gene are SGHNT and YYREEE (reference sequence). The CDR3 consists of 15 residues. Deletions cut 6 bases from V and 0 bases from J, with 15 bases between. This CDR3 reads CASNLFGADQETQYF. The DNA for the CDR3 is TGTGCCAGCAACCTATTCGGGGCAGACCAAGAGACCCAGTACTTC.

The gene calls are TRBV6-1 and TRBJ2-6, with 7 bases matching TRBD2. The CDR3 is 16 residues long. CDR1 MNHNS and CDR2 SASEGT come from the germline V gene. V lost 4 bases, J lost 0 bases, and 3 bases stayed unmatched. This CDR3 is CASSGRLASGANVLTF. The CDR3 bases are TGTGCCAGCAGTGGTAGACTAGCCTCTGGGGCCAACGTCCTGACTTTC.

The CDR3 DNA is TGTGCCAGCAGTTCGGGACAGGGGATGGGTGGAGATACGCAGTATTTT. This codes for CASSSGQGMGGDTQYF. V usage is TRBV6-6 and J usage is TRBJ2-3; 10 bases fit TRBD1. Germline V gene data show CDR1 as MNHNY and CDR2 as SVGAGI (reference sequence). This CDR3 contains 16 residues. V trimming: 4 bases; J trimming: 5 bases; junction bases outside the gene matches: 9.

The chain joins TRBV29-1 to TRBJ2-5; either TRBD1 or TRBD2 may supply D (5 bases each). This CDR3 comprises 13 residues. The germline V gene has CDR1 SQVTM and CDR2 ANQGSEA. Trimming took off 7 bases at V and 2 bases at J, with 14 bases between the two ends. The CDR3 bases are TGCAGCGGGGGGATGGGGCAACAAGAGACCCAGTACTTC. Amino acid sequence: CSGGMGQQETQYF.

The chain carries TRBV19 and TRBJ2-1, with TRBD2 matching over 10 bases. CDR1 and CDR2 (germline): LNHDA, SQIVND (reference sequence). V shed 5 bases, J shed 4 bases, and the junction held 5 bases outside the gene matches. The CDR3 length is 15 residues. CDR3 region: CASSATSGPYNEQFF. CDR3 bases: TGTGCCAGTAGTGCGACTAGCGGGCCTTACAATGAGCAGTTCTTC.